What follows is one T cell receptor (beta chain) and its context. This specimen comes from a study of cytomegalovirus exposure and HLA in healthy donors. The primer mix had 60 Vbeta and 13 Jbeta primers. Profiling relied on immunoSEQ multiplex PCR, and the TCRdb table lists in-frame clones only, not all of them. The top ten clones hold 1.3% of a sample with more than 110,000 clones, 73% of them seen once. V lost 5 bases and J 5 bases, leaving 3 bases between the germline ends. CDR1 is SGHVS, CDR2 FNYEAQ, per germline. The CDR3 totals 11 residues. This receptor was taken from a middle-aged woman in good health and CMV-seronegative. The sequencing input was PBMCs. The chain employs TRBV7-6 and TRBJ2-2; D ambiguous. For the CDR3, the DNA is TGTGCCAGCAGCCGGACCGGGGAGCTGTTTTTT. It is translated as CASSRTGELFF.